The sequence of this T cell receptor beta chain was determined in a study of PD-1 blockade in mismatch repair-deficient tumors. Study at large: Patients had eleven to twelve mismatch repair-deficient cancer types and were previously treated and progressing. General study results and limits: Rapid post-treatment expansion, then contraction, generally preceding radiologic response, marked tumor-resident clones.

Concerning this clone itself: No antigen is known for it.

Generated by immunoSEQ multiplex PCR, the TCRdb table keeps only in-frame clones and is missing some. The sample records about 9,800 clones, around 85% being singletons. Between the trimmed V and J ends, which lost 0 bases and 5 bases, there was a span of 15 bases. The CDR3 loop spans 15 amino acids. The V gene's germline CDR1 is SGDLS and CDR2 YYNGEE. The time point: roughly nine-day in vitro stimulation with candidate neoantigen peptide 2. This sample comprised cells cultured in vitro, obtained from a patient treated with pembrolizumab. The sequence was obtained from an adult with mismatch repair-deficient cancer. This chain uses TRBV9 with TRBJ2-7; D could derive from TRBD1 or TRBD2 (5 bases each). CDR3 sequence: CASSVGPGTIDEQYF. DNA for the CDR3: TGTGCCAGCAGCGTAGGTCCCGGGACGATCGACGAGCAGTACTTC.